This T cell receptor beta chain was identified in a study of blood T cell repertoires in COVID-19. This CDR3 region has 13 residues. V lost 0 bases to trimming and J lost 8 bases, with 8 bases between them. Germline CDR1 reads LNHNV; CDR2 reads YYDKDF (reference sequence). The table came from immunoSEQ multiplex PCR; TCRdb's copy has only in-frame clones and leaves some out. This sample has around 190,000 clones, with about four fifths found just once. This sequence was found in a woman between 65 and 79 years old with COVID-19, enrolled during active disease. The sequenced sample consisted of peripheral blood. The chain joins TRBV15 to TRBJ2-1; unclear D gene. The CDR3 reads CATSRDPVDEQFF. The CDR3 DNA is TGTGCCACCAGCAGAGATCCGGTGGATGAGCAGTTCTTC.